Shown below are 29 T cell receptor beta chains from a single sample sequenced in a study of blood T cell repertoires in COVID-19. The method was immunoSEQ multiplex PCR; TCRdb's version includes in-frame clones alone and lacks a portion of them. The repertoire includes 300,000 to 350,000 clones, about nine tenths of them detected once, and 6% to 8% sits in the top ten. Sequences were obtained from peripheral blood. All receptors derive from a woman in her seventies with COVID-19, enrolled during active disease.

The chain recombines TRBV4-1 with TRBJ2-1, with a tentative D call TRBD2 (7 bases). CDR1 is MGHRA and CDR2 is YSYEKL in the germline V gene. CDR3 length: 17 amino acids. Trimming took 0 bases from V and 7 from J, leaving 19 bases between them. The CDR3 nucleotides are TGCGCCAGCAGCCAAGATCGGACTAGTCGGGGGCTTAATGAGCAGTTCTTC. This gives the protein CASSQDRTSRGLNEQFF.

V usage is TRBV6-6 and J usage is TRBJ1-2; D possibly corresponds to TRBD1 (6 bases). CDR3 length equals 14 residues. V was clipped by 4 bases and J by 4 bases, with 13 bases between them. Germline values: CDR1 MNHNY, CDR2 SVGAGI (reference sequence). The CDR3 here is CASSSRTDVYGYTF. The DNA for the CDR3 is TGTGCCAGCAGTTCTAGGACAGATGTCTATGGCTACACCTTC.

The chain couples TRBV4-1 to TRBJ1-2, with D possibly being TRBD1 (6 bases). The length of the CDR3 is 12 residues. Germline CDR1 and CDR2: MGHRA and YSYEKL. Between the trimmed V and J ends, which lost 8 bases and 4 bases, there was a span of 11 bases. The CDR3 DNA is TGCGCCAGCTTAGACAGGCTCTATGGCTACACCTTC. This codes for CASLDRLYGYTF.

Points on this clone: Relative to the germline gene, one junction end is altered; a read error may explain this. V gene TRBV2 combines with J gene TRBJ1-6; no clear D gene. Germline CDR1 SNHLY, CDR2 FYNNEI. The CDR3 sequence is 13 residues long. The CDR3 region has the DNA TGTGCCAGCAGCCTATTGGTTAATTCACCCCCCCACTTT. This codes for CASSLLVNSPPHF.

V and J are TRBV9 and TRBJ1-1; possibly TRBD1 for D (6 bases). V was pared by 4 bases and J by 4 bases, with 14 bases between. Germline assignment: CDR1 SGDLS and CDR2 YYNGEE. The CDR3 is 14 amino acids. CDR3 loop: CASSLRGISTEAFF. CDR3 coding DNA: TGTGCCAGCAGCCTCAGGGGTATTAGCACTGAAGCTTTCTTT. Complete variable domain (other parts from reference TRBV9 and TRBJ1-1): DSGVTQTPKHLITATGQRVTLRCSPRSGDLSVYWYQQSLDQGLQFLIQYYNGEERAKGNILERFSAQQFPDLHSELNLSSLELGDSALYFCASSLRGISTEAFFGQGTRLTVV.

In the case of this clone: This CDR3 is also generated by other DNA sequences in the sample. The chain combines TRBV2 with TRBJ1-4, with TRBD1 matching over 8 bases. Germline V gene data show CDR1 as SNHLY and CDR2 as FYNNEI. This CDR3 has 14 residues. V was pared by 1 base and J by 7 bases, with 2 bases of the junction left unmatched. In DNA, the CDR3 is TGTGCCAGCAGTGAAGGGACAGGGCGTGAAAAACTGTTTTTT. Translating it yields CASSEGTGREKLFF.

This chain joins TRBV13 and TRBJ2-3; 8 nucleotides match TRBD1. The junction had 2 bases not matched to a gene; V was cut back by 5 bases and J by 1 base. Per germline, CDR1 PRHDT and CDR2 FYEKMQ (reference sequence). CDR3 length: 14 amino acids. The CDR3 DNA sequence: TGTGCCAGCAGCCTGGGACAGGGCACAGATACGCAGTATTTT. Translating it yields CASSLGQGTDTQYF.

The chain has TRBV24-1 and TRBJ2-7; 9 bases agree with TRBD1. The CDR3 length is 14 residues. CDR1 and CDR2 from the germline V gene are KGHDR and SFDVKD. V was pared by 1 base and J by 6 bases, with 3 bases of the junction left unmatched. The CDR3 DNA sequence: TGTGCCACCAGTGATTTAGCGGGACAGGGCGAGCAGTACTTC. It specifies CATSDLAGQGEQYF.

The chain combines TRBV9 with TRBJ1-2; 9 nucleotides align to TRBD1. The CDR3 has 14 residues. The trim removed 0 bases at V and 7 bases at J, leaving 4 bases unmatched. The germline CDR1 and CDR2 sequences are SGDLS and YYNGEE. The chain's CDR3 is CASSVAQGAGGYTF. In nucleotides, the CDR3 is TGTGCCAGCAGCGTAGCACAGGGGGCAGGTGGCTACACCTTC.

CDR3 DNA sequence: TGTGCCACCGCGCGGGGGCGCCAACCAGCCAAAAACATTCAGTACTTC. Translating gives CATARGRQPAKNIQYF. The chain uses TRBV13 and TRBJ2-4, with TRBD2 as a possible D gene (7 bases). V was cut by 10 bases and J by 0 bases, with 19 bases left in between. This CDR3 contains 16 residues. Germline CDR1 reads PRHDT; CDR2 reads FYEKMQ (reference sequence).

This clone was seen a single time. V and J are TRBV5-1 and TRBJ1-1; a weak D match, TRBD1 (6 bases). Trimming stripped 3 bases from V and 5 bases from J, with 14 bases between. The length of the CDR3 is 14 residues. CDR1 is SGHRS, CDR2 YFSETQ, per germline. CDR3 sequence: CASSSTGFSTEAFF. The CDR3 region has the DNA TGCGCCAGCAGCTCCACAGGGTTTTCGACTGAAGCTTTCTTT.

This rearrangement joins TRBV7-9 to TRBJ2-1, with a possible D match to TRBD1 (7 bases). The germline gives CDR1 SEHNR, CDR2 FQNEAQ (reference sequence). CDR3 length: 17 amino acids. V shed 4 bases and J shed 5 bases, with 21 bases lying between them. The CDR3 DNA reads TGTGCCAGCAGCTCCTCCGTTGGAGGGGGCCCACACAATGAGCAGTTCTTC. Its protein product is CASSSSVGGGPHNEQFF.

The rearrangement links TRBV20-1 to TRBJ2-7, with no clear D. Trimming cost V 1 base and J 4 bases, with 5 bases left between them. The CDR3 consists of 11 residues. Germline CDR1 is DFQATT and CDR2 is SNEGSKA (reference sequence). The CDR3 DNA follows: TGCAGTGCTAGAGCTATGTACGAGCAGTACTTC. Protein product: CSARAMYEQYF.

The genes are TRBV9 and TRBJ1-2; D remains unclear. Trimming shortened V by 0 bases and J by 6 bases, and 9 bases separated the two germline ends. In germline, CDR1 is SGDLS, CDR2 YYNGEE. The CDR3 covers 13 residues. CDR3 sequence reads: CASSVATADGYTF. The CDR3 DNA reads as TGTGCCAGCAGCGTAGCTACGGCGGATGGCTACACCTTC.

The genes are TRBV9 and TRBJ2-3, with TRBD1 matching 9 bases. Trimming took 4 bases from V and 4 from J; bases not matched to a gene: 7. Looked up from germline, CDR1 is SGDLS and CDR2 is YYNGEE. CDR3 length: 15 amino acids. DNA of the CDR3: TGTGCCAGCAGCCCGGGACAGGGTGGGCCAGATACGCAGTATTTT. Translated, it gives CASSPGQGGPDTQYF.

The J gene is TRBJ1-4, the V gene TRBV6-6; D call uncertain. V lost 6 bases and J 8 bases, leaving 10 bases between the germline ends. This CDR3 has 12 residues. From germline, CDR1 is MNHNY and CDR2 SVGAGI (reference sequence). The CDR3 here is CASSNPQEKLFF. The CDR3 nucleotides read TGTGCCAGCAGCAACCCCCAGGAAAAACTGTTTTTT.

V gene TRBV19 combines with J gene TRBJ1-3, with D unresolved. With 2 bases removed from V and 4 bases from J, the gap between germline ends came to 18 bases. Germline V gene lookup returns CDR1 LNHDA and CDR2 SQIVND (reference sequence). The CDR3 contains 17 residues. The CDR3 region is CASSIWARFARGNTIYF. CDR3 DNA: TGTGCCAGTAGTATATGGGCCCGATTCGCCAGGGGAAACACCATATATTTT.

The chain is built from TRBV29-1 and TRBJ1-4; D is possibly TRBD1 (5 bases). Trimming removed 4 bases from V and 10 bases from J, with 10 bases in between. The germline gives CDR1 SQVTM, CDR2 ANQGSEA. The CDR3 runs to 11 residues. In DNA, the CDR3 is TGCAGCGTTGTTTTGGGGGGAAAACTGTTTTTT. Residues: CSVVLGGKLFF. Filled out from reference TRBV29-1 and TRBJ1-4, the complete variable domain reads SAVISQKPSRDICQRGTSLTIQCQVDSQVTMMFWYRQQPGQSLTLIATANQGSEATYESGFVIDKFPISRPNLTFSTLTVSNMSPEDSSIYLCSVVLGGKLFFGSGTQLSVL.

The chain is built from TRBV7-3 and TRBJ2-1; D is possibly TRBD2 (7 bases). Germline V gene sequence: CDR1 SGHTA, CDR2 FQGTGA. The CDR3 sequence is 13 residues long. V was trimmed by 5 bases and J by 6 bases, leaving 11 bases between them. The CDR3 DNA follows: TGTGCCAGCAGCCGGGGGGCCAGCAATGAGCAGTTCTTC. Residues: CASSRGASNEQFF. The whole variable domain, remainder taken from reference TRBV7-3 and TRBJ2-1, is GAGVSQTPSNKVTEKGKYVELRCDPISGHTALYWYRQSLGQGPEFLIYFQGTGAADDSGLPNDRFFAVRPEGSVSTLKIQRTERGDSAVYLCASSRGASNEQFFGPGTRLTVL.

The chain carries TRBV24-1 and TRBJ2-1; no definite D call. This CDR3 contains 16 residues. CDR1 and CDR2 from the germline V gene are KGHDR and SFDVKD. V lost 0 bases to trimming and J lost 3 bases, with 11 bases between them. The CDR3 here is CATSDLGPSNYNEQFF. The CDR3 bases are TGTGCCACCAGTGATTTGGGGCCCTCTAACTACAATGAGCAGTTCTTC.

This clone showed up just once. The V and J genes are TRBV27 and TRBJ2-7; TRBD2 is a possible D gene (7 bases). The CDR3 covers 15 residues. Trimming cost V 2 bases and J 2 bases, with 13 bases left between them. Germline V CDR1 and CDR2: MNHEY, SMNVEV (reference sequence). The CDR3 loop is CASSLEGGKTYEQYF. As DNA, the CDR3 is TGTGCCAGCAGTTTAGAGGGGGGGAAAACCTACGAGCAGTACTTC.

In this sample, this clone turned up once. The J gene is TRBJ1-3, the V gene TRBV12-5; D gene ambiguous. The CDR3 has 16 amino acids. Trimming took 1 base from V and 0 from J, leaving 10 bases between them. CDR1 LGHNT and CDR2 FRNRAP come from the germline V gene. The CDR3 nucleotides are TGTGCTAGTGGTTTGGCAGTGGGGAGCTCTGGAAACACCATATATTTT. It is translated as CASGLAVGSSGNTIYF.

The J gene is TRBJ2-2, the V gene TRBV5-1; the D gene is possibly TRBD1 (7 bases). Germline V gene lookup returns CDR1 SGHRS and CDR2 YFSETQ. The CDR3 has 16 amino acids. The V end was cut by 3 bases, the J end by 2 bases, with 14 bases between. The CDR3 region is CASSYFQGGNTGELFF. The CDR3 DNA is TGCGCCAGCAGCTATTTCCAGGGGGGTAACACCGGGGAGCTGTTTTTT.

This clone was detected a few times. This sequence joins TRBV30 and TRBJ1-2, with D perhaps matching TRBD1 (6 bases). V gave up 4 bases and J gave up 4 bases, with 16 bases separating them. The germline V gene encodes CDR1 GTSNPN and CDR2 SVGIG (reference sequence). CDR3 length: 14 residues. The CDR3 sequence is CAWTRGGESYGYTF. The CDR3 coding sequence is TGTGCCTGGACCAGAGGGGGGGAGTCCTATGGCTACACCTTC.

This chain uses TRBV18 with TRBJ1-2, with 7 nucleotides matching TRBD1. Germline CDR1 is KGHSH and CDR2 is LQKENI. Unmatched junction bases numbered 4, after V lost 1 base and J lost 2 bases. The CDR3 extends over 15 amino acids. For the CDR3, the DNA is TGTGCCAGCTCACCACTGCCAGGGGGGAACTATGGCTACACCTTC. Translated: CASSPLPGGNYGYTF.

The gene calls are TRBV7-9 and TRBJ1-1, with 8 positions matching TRBD1. The ends lost 5 bases at V and 7 bases at J; junction bases unmatched: 3. CDR3 length: 12 amino acids. Germline-derived CDR1 and CDR2 are SEHNR and FQNEAQ (reference sequence). Here the CDR3 reads CASSPGGREAFF. The CDR3 DNA reads as TGTGCCAGCAGCCCAGGGGGCCGTGAAGCTTTCTTT.

This chain connects TRBV9 to TRBJ2-3; 7 bases align to TRBD1. V lost 4 bases and J lost 6; bases outside the gene matches: 14. CDR3 length equals 16 residues. Germline lookup yields CDR1 SGDLS and CDR2 YYNGEE. The CDR3 protein is CASSPRPGQPDDTQYF. DNA for the CDR3: TGTGCCAGCAGCCCCCGGCCGGGACAGCCTGATGATACGCAGTATTTT.

The table lists this clone with a few counts. The chain couples TRBV6-5 to TRBJ1-1; tentatively, D is TRBD1 (6 bases). V gave up 10 bases and J gave up 6 bases, with 18 bases separating them. CDR1 and CDR2 (germline): MNHEY, SVGAGI. This CDR3 region has 13 residues. The DNA of the CDR3 is TGTGCCACCTGCCTAGGGGGTCTGTCTGAAGCTTTCTTT. It yields the protein CATCLGGLSEAFF.

The chain joins TRBV18 to TRBJ1-1, with TRBD1 matching 9 bases. Looked up from germline, CDR1 is KGHSH and CDR2 is LQKENI. The CDR3 has 16 residues. V gave up 3 bases and J gave up 0 bases; unmatched junction bases: 5. In nucleotides, the CDR3 is TGTGCCAGCTCACCCCGACAGGGGGATTTGAACACTGAAGCTTTCTTT. Protein sequence: CASSPRQGDLNTEAFF.